The TCR beta chain described here comes from a study of T cell changes during pregnancy in multiple sclerosis. The method was immunoSEQ multiplex PCR; TCRdb's version includes in-frame clones alone and lacks a portion of them. The sample holds some 99,000 clones, approximately 93% seen once. This CDR3 region has 12 residues. Germline V gene data show CDR1 as LNHDA and CDR2 as SQIVND (reference sequence). V shed 6 bases and J 7 bases; nucleotides not matched to a gene: 2. Material: peripheral blood, obtained after pregnancy. The chain carries TRBV19 and TRBJ2-2; 7 nucleotides line up with TRBD2. The origin of this receptor is a female donor with multiple sclerosis, enrolled in a pregnancy study. The chain's CDR3 is CASRREDGELFF. In DNA form, the CDR3 reads TGTGCCAGTAGACGGGAGGACGGGGAGCTGTTTTTT.